These T cell receptor beta chains were read from a single sample in a study of OX40 agonist ivuxolimab in advanced cancers. The repertoire was sequenced with immunoSEQ multiplex PCR; TCRdb's copy has only in-frame clones and lacks some. The table has about 80,000 clones, approximately 86% seen once. Sequences were derived from CD4+ or CD8+ T cells sorted from blood, sampled in a trial of the OX40 agonist ivuxolimab. Every receptor here comes from an adult with an advanced solid tumor such as melanoma, head and neck, liver or kidney cancer. Each CDR3 is given with its conserved first and last residue. Fields, in order: clone size, D gene, J gene, CDR3 length, V gene, CDR3 DNA, CDR3 protein. The D gene is left open where the match is weak. Some rows have no size entry. The others give once, few or many, or a class for an expanded clone.

-	-	TRBJ1-4	14	TRBV18	TGTGCCAGCTCACCAGGGGCAACTAATGAAAAACTGTTTTTT	CASSPGATNEKLFF
few	TRBD1	TRBJ1-6	15	TRBV15	TGTGCCACCAGCAGGAGGACAGGGGGTAATTCACCCCTCCACTTT	CATSRRTGGNSPLHF
-	TRBD1	TRBJ1-5	15	TRBV5-1	TGCGCCAGCAGCCCAGGGACAGGGTCGGGTCAGCCCCAGCATTTT	CASSPGTGSGQPQHF
-	-	TRBJ1-3	15	TRBV4-2	TGTGCCAGCAGCCCCAGTGTAGGGCCTGGAAACACCATATATTTT	CASSPSVGPGNTIYF
-	-	TRBJ1-5	15	TRBV6-6	TGTGCCAGCAGCGTCACTGTGAGGGGCAATCAGCCCCAGCATTTT	CASSVTVRGNQPQHF
once	-	TRBJ1-2	13	TRBV19	TGTGCCAGTACGAAGACTCGTAACTATGGCTACACCTTC	CASTKTRNYGYTF
-	-	TRBJ2-7	15	TRBV6-6	TGTGCCAGCAGCGACCGTTCAACGACGGTGGGCGAGCAGTACTTC	CASSDRSTTVGEQYF
few	-	TRBJ2-2	16	TRBV7-7	TGTGCCAGCAGCCCCCCCTCCGACACCCTGGTCGGGGAGCTGTTTTTT	CASSPPSDTLVGELFF
-	-	TRBJ2-1	18	TRBV5-3	TGTGCCAGAAGCTTGCCTCCGGGGGACCCTGAACATTACAATGAGCAGTTCTTC	CARSLPPGDPEHYNEQFF
-	-	TRBJ1-1	15	TRBV7-2	TGTGCCAGCAGCCGCAAAAGTGGGTGGGACACTGAAGCTTTCTTT	CASSRKSGWDTEAFF
-	-	TRBJ2-3	14	TRBV4-2	TGTGCCAGCAGCCAAGGTCTGAGCACAGATACGCAGTATTTT	CASSQGLSTDTQYF
-	-	TRBJ1-2	11	TRBV7-2	TGTGCCAGCAGCCAGGCGGACGGCTACACCTTC	CASSQADGYTF
-	-	TRBJ2-1	15	TRBV5-6	TGTGCCAGCAGCTTGGTAGAACGGACCTACAATGAGCAGTTCTTC	CASSLVERTYNEQFF
-	TRBD1	TRBJ1-5	13	TRBV6-5	TGTGCCAGCACAGGGGGCGGCAATCAGCCCCAGCATTTT	CASTGGGNQPQHF
-	TRBD1	TRBJ1-4	17	TRBV27	TGTGCCAGCAGTACAAAGACTACAGGGGAGACTAATGAAAAACTGTTTTTT	CASSTKTTGETNEKLFF
-	TRBD1	TRBJ1-1	13	TRBV10-3	TGTGCCATTGGGACAGGGACGAACACTGAAGCTTTCTTT	CAIGTGTNTEAFF
few	-	TRBJ2-6	15	TRBV7-2	TGTGCCAGCAGCTTAGTTGGTTTGGGGACTGGCGTCCTGACTTTC	CASSLVGLGTGVLTF
-	TRBD2	TRBJ2-5	16	TRBV5-6	TGTGCCAGCAGCTTTACTACTAGCGGGGGTAGAGAGACCCAGTACTTC	CASSFTTSGGRETQYF
-	-	TRBJ2-1	16	TRBV6-5	TGTGCCAGCAGTTCCCGCAAAGGGGCTGGCTACAATGAGCAGTTCTTC	CASSSRKGAGYNEQFF
-	-	TRBJ1-2	15	TRBV6-5	TGTGCCAGCAGGGACAGTTTCGGGATTAACTATGGCTACACCTTC	CASRDSFGINYGYTF
-	-	TRBJ2-5	14	TRBV7-9	TGTGCCAGCACCCATCTCGGGGACCAAGAGACCCAGTACTTC	CASTHLGDQETQYF
-	-	TRBJ1-1	14	TRBV9	TGTGCCAGCAGCGTAGCACCAGCTAACACTGAAGCTTTCTTT	CASSVAPANTEAFF